One sample yielded the 4 T cell receptor beta chains listed below, sequenced in a study of regulatory T cells in long-lasting Graves disease. The sample's time point: persistent/refractory GD, antithyroid drugs over 5 years with positive TRAb. After RNA was extracted from PBMCs, the TCR library was made from it. Assembly of TCR beta libraries relied on iRepertoire HTBI primers together with Arm-PCR of CDR3 regions. TCRdb processed the multiplex PCR reads anew with MiXCR; each CDR3 protein has one entry. The sample yields approximately 690,000 distinct CDR3 sequences, 25% to 30% seen once. The source material was peripheral blood mononuclear cells (PBMCs), sampled when the disease was refractory, from a patient treated with antithyroid drugs. Every receptor here comes from a female donor with Graves disease.

In its sample, this clonotype was seen a few times. The gene calls are TRBV6-1 and TRBJ1-2; D remains unclear. The length of the CDR3 is 13 residues. From germline, CDR1 is MNHNS and CDR2 SASEGT. Deletions cut 6 bases from V and 3 bases from J, with 11 bases between. In nucleotides, the CDR3 is TGTGCCAGCAGCAAAGACGACTACTATGGCTACACCTTC. It codes for CASSKDDYYGYTF.

The rearrangement links TRBV5-4 to TRBJ2-5; D is possibly TRBD2 (7 bases). The germline V gene encodes CDR1 SGHNT and CDR2 YYREEE (reference sequence). Trimming removed 4 bases from V and 3 bases from J, with 13 bases in between. CDR3 length: 14 amino acids. The CDR3 region has the DNA TGTGCCAGCAGCCTGGGGGGGGGCAAAGAGACCCAGTACTTC. Protein product: CASSLGGGKETQYF.

The chain is built from TRBV7-9 and TRBJ2-7; possible D gene TRBD2, 7 bases. Trimming removed 6 bases from V and 11 bases from J, with 14 bases in between. Germline V gives CDR1 SEHNR, CDR2 FQNEAQ (reference sequence). This CDR3 has 11 amino acids. The CDR3 is CASRERGGEYF. CDR3 in DNA: TGTGCCAGCAGGGAGAGGGGGGGCGAGTACTTC.

V usage is TRBV6-5 and J usage is TRBJ2-7; 10 positions match TRBD2. The germline V gene has CDR1 MNHEY and CDR2 SVGAGI. The CDR3 is made up of 17 amino acids. Germline trimming cut 4 bases from V and 4 bases from J; bases unmatched to any gene: 13. The CDR3 protein is CASSSSSPGLARYEQYF. CDR3 DNA: TGTGCCAGCAGTTCCTCGTCTCCGGGACTAGCGAGGTACGAGCAGTACTTC.